The 22 T cell receptor beta chains presented below share a single source sample, sequenced in a study of CD4+ T cells in melanoma. Measured with immunoSEQ multiplex PCR; TCRdb has only the in-frame clones, and not every one. The data show fewer than 150,000 clones, approximately 91% seen once. These receptor sequences come from a human donor with melanoma.

The chain recombines TRBV6-1 with TRBJ2-1; 9 bases are shared with TRBD2. The trim removed 4 bases at V and 5 bases at J, leaving 12 bases unmatched. Germline V gives CDR1 MNHNS, CDR2 SASEGT. The CDR3 loop spans 17 amino acids. The CDR3 loop is CASSGSGGRLLDNEQFF. Written as DNA, the CDR3 is TGTGCCAGCAGTGGTAGCGGGGGCCGCCTTTTAGACAATGAGCAGTTCTTC.

CDR3 nucleotide sequence: TGTGCCAGCAGCGACGCAGGGGGTTATTCACCCCTCCACTTT. Amino acids: CASSDAGGYSPLHF. This sequence joins TRBV7-2 and TRBJ1-6; 7 nucleotides match TRBD1. Germline CDR1 SGHTA, CDR2 FQGNSA. The CDR3 runs 14 residues. The J segment lost 8 bases and the V segment lost 5 bases, leaving 6 bases of the junction unmatched.

Regarding this clone: Mismatch with germline at one junction end may stem from a read error. CDR3 DNA sequence: TGTGCCAGCAGTGACCCGGGATCCAACTTC. This codes for CASSDPGSNF. The chain carries TRBV2 and TRBJ2-5, with D possibly being TRBD2 (5 bases). CDR3 length: 10 amino acids. From germline, CDR1 is SNHLY and CDR2 FYNNEI.

The chain recombines TRBV4-2 with TRBJ2-3; 9 bases map to TRBD2. Germline assignment: CDR1 LGHNA and CDR2 YNFKEQ. Trimming at V came to 1 base and at J to 0 bases, leaving 8 bases not matched to a gene. This CDR3 is 18 amino acids long. CDR3 loop: CASSQVGRLAGSTDTQYF. DNA of the CDR3: TGTGCCAGCAGCCAAGTTGGGCGTCTAGCGGGGAGCACAGATACGCAGTATTTT.

The rearrangement links TRBV5-4 to TRBJ1-1; D perhaps matches TRBD1 (5 bases). Germline V lookup: CDR1 SGHNT, CDR2 YYREEE (reference sequence). Trimming stripped 0 bases from V and 4 bases from J, with 13 bases between. The CDR3 runs to 15 residues. The CDR3 DNA is TGTGCCAGCAGCTTGGTTGGGGCTACGGGCACTGAAGCTTTCTTT. Translation: CASSLVGATGTEAFF.

The gene calls are TRBV19 and TRBJ1-1; 7 bases match TRBD1. The V segment lost 4 bases and the J segment 4 bases; nucleotides outside the gene matches: 3. The CDR3 spans 13 residues. CDR1 is LNHDA, CDR2 SQIVND, per germline (reference sequence). CDR3 protein: CASSTGGSTEAFF. As DNA, the CDR3 is TGTGCCAGTAGTACAGGGGGTTCCACTGAAGCTTTCTTT.

CDR3 DNA: TGTGCCAGTAGTGTAGGAGGGGTGAACACTGAAGCTTTCTTT. Residues: CASSVGGVNTEAFF. This chain connects TRBV19 to TRBJ1-1, with D perhaps TRBD1 (5 bases). V was cut by 5 bases and J by 0 bases, with 10 bases left in between. CDR3 size: 14 residues. CDR1 is LNHDA and CDR2 is SQIVND in the germline V gene (reference sequence).

The rearrangement links TRBV2 to TRBJ2-3; 9 positions agree with TRBD2. Trimming cost V 6 bases and J 1 base; bases outside gene matches: 5. This CDR3 has 15 amino acids. From germline, CDR1 is SNHLY and CDR2 FYNNEI. The CDR3 spells CASRSAGGGTDTQYF. The CDR3 nucleotides read TGTGCCAGCAGATCAGCGGGGGGCGGCACAGATACGCAGTATTTT.

The rearrangement links TRBV7-9 to TRBJ1-2; D unclear. The ends were cut back, 5 bases at V and 8 bases at J, with 12 bases in the middle. Per germline, CDR1 SEHNR and CDR2 FQNEAQ (reference sequence). The CDR3 has 12 residues. In DNA, the CDR3 is TGTGCCAGCAGCGGAAGGGAGCGAGGCTACACCTTC. It codes for CASSGRERGYTF.

This chain uses TRBV5-1 with TRBJ1-1, with D perhaps matching TRBD1 (6 bases). Germline CDR1 and CDR2: SGHRS and YFSETQ. Trimming shortened V by 0 bases and J by 1 base, and 13 bases separated the two germline ends. The CDR3 loop spans 16 amino acids. This chain's CDR3 is CASSLDNRVGNTEAFF. The CDR3 coding sequence is TGCGCCAGCAGCTTGGATAACAGGGTGGGGAACACTGAAGCTTTCTTT.

Comment on this clone: Other DNA sequences in this specimen translate into the identical CDR3. CDR3 loop: CASSRQGRDHSPLHF. The CDR3 DNA sequence: TGTGCCAGCAGTAGACAGGGGAGGGACCATTCACCCCTCCACTTT. The chain couples TRBV6-5 to TRBJ1-6; TRBD1 matches at 8 bases. V was clipped by 5 bases and J by 8 bases; unmatched bases: 8. This CDR3 has 15 residues. CDR1 and CDR2 from the germline V gene are MNHEY and SVGAGI.

The gene calls are TRBV5-1 and TRBJ2-7; D may correspond to TRBD1 or TRBD2 (5 bases each). Germline V gene sequence: CDR1 SGHRS, CDR2 YFSETQ. The CDR3 runs to 18 residues. V lost 0 bases, J lost 0 bases, and 19 bases lay in between. This chain's CDR3 is CASSLVPTGAASSYEQYF. The CDR3 DNA reads as TGCGCCAGCAGCTTGGTCCCAACCGGGGCTGCCTCCTCCTACGAGCAGTACTTC. The variable domain in full, with the rest retrieved from reference TRBV5-1 and TRBJ2-7, is KAGVTQTPRYLIKTRGQQVTLSCSPISGHRSVSWYQQTPGQGLQFLFEYFSETQRNKGNFPGRFSGRQFSNSRSEMNVSTLELGDSALYLCASSLVPTGAASSYEQYFGPGTRLTVT.

The chain couples TRBV29-1 to TRBJ2-3; possible D gene TRBD2, 6 bases. This CDR3 is 13 amino acids long. Germline loops: CDR1 SQVTM, CDR2 ANQGSEA. V was cut by 3 bases and J by 0 bases, with 7 bases left in between. The CDR3 is CSVEGTSTDTQYF. The CDR3 DNA reads TGCAGCGTTGAGGGGACTAGCACAGATACGCAGTATTTT.

With regard to this clone: The same CDR3 also results from other DNA sequences found in this sample. This chain joins TRBV2 and TRBJ1-1; no definite D call. Germline V gene lookup returns CDR1 SNHLY and CDR2 FYNNEI. The CDR3 is 15 residues long. The V end lost 5 bases, the J end lost 1 base, and 14 bases lay between the germline ends. CDR3 nucleotide sequence: TGTGCCAGCAGTTACCTTGGCCAAGCGAACACTGAAGCTTTCTTT. This codes for CASSYLGQANTEAFF.

This clone occurred a few times. V gene TRBV4-2 combines with J gene TRBJ1-6; no clear D. CDR1 and CDR2 (germline): LGHNA, YNFKEQ. The V gene lost 3 bases and the J gene lost 7 bases, with 13 bases spanning the gap. The CDR3 extends over 15 amino acids. The CDR3 protein is CASSQMVTMNSPLHF. The CDR3 nucleotides read TGTGCCAGCAGCCAGATGGTGACAATGAATTCACCCCTCCACTTT.

The chain uses TRBV29-1 and TRBJ2-3; maybe TRBD1 (6 bases). V gave up 3 bases and J gave up 2 bases, with 21 bases separating them. CDR1 is SQVTM and CDR2 is ANQGSEA in the germline V gene. This CDR3 has 17 residues. The CDR3 nucleotides read TGCAGCGTTGAGGGCCAGGGGCAATCATGGGTCACAGATACGCAGTATTTT. Its protein is CSVEGQGQSWVTDTQYF.

The chain employs TRBV10-3 and TRBJ2-2; tentative D call: TRBD2 (5 bases). The CDR3 has 14 residues. Trimming left V 6 bases short and J 0 bases short, with 8 bases between. CDR1 ENHRY and CDR2 SYGVKD come from the germline V gene. For the CDR3, the DNA is TGTGCCATCAGGGACTTTACGAACACCGGGGAGCTGTTTTTT. Its protein is CAIRDFTNTGELFF.

The chain joins TRBV5-1 to TRBJ1-1; unclear D gene. The CDR3 sequence is 16 residues long. Germline loops: CDR1 SGHRS, CDR2 YFSETQ. V lost 6 bases, J lost 0 bases, and 18 bases lay in between. This chain's CDR3 is CASNPQGSEMNTEAFF. CDR3 nucleotides: TGCGCCAGCAACCCCCAAGGGTCAGAAATGAACACTGAAGCTTTCTTT.

V is TRBV18 and J is TRBJ1-4, with D perhaps TRBD1 (6 bases). The germline gives CDR1 KGHSH, CDR2 LQKENI. Trimming left V 3 bases short and J 7 bases short, with 12 bases between. This CDR3 has 14 amino acids. The CDR3 sequence: CASSPRDKGEKLFF. The CDR3 region has the DNA TGTGCCAGCTCACCCCGGGACAAAGGTGAAAAACTGTTTTTT. Supplemented by reference TRBV18 and TRBJ1-4, the full variable domain reads NAGVMQNPRHLVRRRGQEARLRCSPMKGHSHVYWYRQLPEEGLKFMVYLQKENIIDESGMPKERFSAEFPKEGPSILRIQQVVRGDSAAYFCASSPRDKGEKLFFGSGTQLSVL.

V usage is TRBV30 and J usage is TRBJ2-2; 8 bases line up with TRBD2. V dropped 3 bases and J dropped 0; count of bases not matched to a gene: 3. The germline V gene encodes CDR1 GTSNPN and CDR2 SVGIG (reference sequence). The CDR3 runs to 15 residues. The CDR3 spells CAWSRGGTNTGELFF. CDR3 DNA sequence: TGTGCCTGGAGCCGGGGGGGGACGAACACCGGGGAGCTGTTTTTT.

The V and J genes are TRBV5-1 and TRBJ2-2, with 8 bases identical to TRBD2. Germline trimming cut 5 bases from V and 6 bases from J; bases unmatched to any gene: 12. CDR3 length equals 16 residues. Per germline, CDR1 SGHRS and CDR2 YFSETQ. CDR3 bases: TGCGCCAGCAGGTCATCCGGGACTAGTTTCTCCGGGGAGCTGTTTTTT. Translated: CASRSSGTSFSGELFF.

This clone has more than one count but fewer than ten. The rearrangement uses TRBV20-1 and TRBJ1-4; no definite D call. Trimming stripped 6 bases from V and 8 bases from J, with 7 bases between. From germline, CDR1 is DFQATT and CDR2 SNEGSKA (reference sequence). The CDR3 length is 10 residues. This CDR3 is CSALEEKLFF. The CDR3 DNA follows: TGCAGTGCCCTTGAGGAAAAACTGTTTTTT.